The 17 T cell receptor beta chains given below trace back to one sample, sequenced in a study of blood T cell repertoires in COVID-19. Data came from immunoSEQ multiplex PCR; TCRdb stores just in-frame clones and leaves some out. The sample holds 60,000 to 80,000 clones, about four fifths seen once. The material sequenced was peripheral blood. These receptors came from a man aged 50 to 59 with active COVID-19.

The CDR3 bases are TGTGCCAGCAGCTTTCGGACTAGCGGACAACGCGAGACCCAGTACTTC. It codes for CASSFRTSGQRETQYF. The rearrangement uses TRBV3-1 (or the pseudogene TRBV3-2) and TRBJ2-5; 10 nucleotides match TRBD2. Germline CDR1 reads LGHDT; CDR2 reads YNNKEL (reference sequence). J gave up 5 bases and V 5 bases, and 11 bases lay outside the gene matches. The CDR3 spans 16 residues.

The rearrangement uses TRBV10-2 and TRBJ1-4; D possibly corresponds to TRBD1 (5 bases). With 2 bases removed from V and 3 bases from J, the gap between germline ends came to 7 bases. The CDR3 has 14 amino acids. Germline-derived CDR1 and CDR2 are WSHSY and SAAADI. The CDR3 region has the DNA TGCGCCAGCAGTGAGCGGGGGGCTAATGAAAAACTGTTTTTT. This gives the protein CASSERGANEKLFF.

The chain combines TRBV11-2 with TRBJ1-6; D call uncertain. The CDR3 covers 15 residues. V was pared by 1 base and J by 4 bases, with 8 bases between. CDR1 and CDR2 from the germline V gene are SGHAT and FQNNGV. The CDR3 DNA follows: TGTGCCAGCAGCTTAGCCCGGGGTTATAATTCACCCCTCCACTTT. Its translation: CASSLARGYNSPLHF.

The CDR3 loop is CASRPGQTRTNEKLFF. As DNA, the CDR3 is TGTGCCAGCAGACCGGGACAGACCAGGACTAATGAAAAACTGTTTTTT. The chain recombines TRBV7-6 with TRBJ1-4; 7 bases line up with TRBD1. With 6 bases clipped from V and 2 bases from J, the junction kept 9 bases outside the gene matches. The CDR3 has 16 residues. Per germline, CDR1 SGHVS and CDR2 FNYEAQ.

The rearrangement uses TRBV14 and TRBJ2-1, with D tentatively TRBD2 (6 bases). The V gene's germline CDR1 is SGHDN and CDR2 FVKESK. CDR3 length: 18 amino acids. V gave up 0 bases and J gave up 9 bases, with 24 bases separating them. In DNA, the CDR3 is TGTGCCAGCAGCCAAGAGGCTAGGACTGTAGGGACTGGGTGTGAGCAGTTCTTC. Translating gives CASSQEARTVGTGCEQFF.

The CDR3 nucleotides read TGTGCCAGCAGCACTAGCGGAAACAATGAGCAGTTCTTC. Its protein is CASSTSGNNEQFF. The chain employs TRBV2 and TRBJ2-1, with 8 nucleotides matching TRBD2. The germline V gene encodes CDR1 SNHLY and CDR2 FYNNEI. With 6 bases clipped from V and 5 bases from J, the junction kept 3 bases outside the gene matches. This CDR3 is 13 amino acids long.

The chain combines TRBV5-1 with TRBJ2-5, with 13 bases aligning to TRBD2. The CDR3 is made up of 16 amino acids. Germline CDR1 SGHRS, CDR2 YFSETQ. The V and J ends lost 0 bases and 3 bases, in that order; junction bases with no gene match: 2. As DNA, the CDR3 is TGCGCCAGCAGCTTGGGTGGACTAGCGGGGGAAGAGACCCAGTACTTC. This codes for CASSLGGLAGEETQYF.

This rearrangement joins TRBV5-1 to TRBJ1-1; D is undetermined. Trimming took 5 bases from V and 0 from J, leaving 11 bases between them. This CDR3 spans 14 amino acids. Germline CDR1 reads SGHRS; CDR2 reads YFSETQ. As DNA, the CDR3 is TGCGCCAGCAGAAGACTCCAGATGAACACTGAAGCTTTCTTT. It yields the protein CASRRLQMNTEAFF.

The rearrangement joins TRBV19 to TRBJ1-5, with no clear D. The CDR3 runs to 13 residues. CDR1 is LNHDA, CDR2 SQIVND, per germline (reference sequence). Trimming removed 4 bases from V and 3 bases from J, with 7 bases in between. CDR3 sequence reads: CASSSEHNQPQHF. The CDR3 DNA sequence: TGTGCCAGTAGTAGTGAGCACAATCAGCCCCAGCATTTT.

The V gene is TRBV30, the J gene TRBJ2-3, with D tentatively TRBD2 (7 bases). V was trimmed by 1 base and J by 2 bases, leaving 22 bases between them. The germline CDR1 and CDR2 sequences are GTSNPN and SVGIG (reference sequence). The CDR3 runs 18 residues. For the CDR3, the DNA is TGTGCCTGGAGTGACATTTTTCTGGCGGGGGCCGTCACAGATACGCAGTATTTT. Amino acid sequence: CAWSDIFLAGAVTDTQYF.

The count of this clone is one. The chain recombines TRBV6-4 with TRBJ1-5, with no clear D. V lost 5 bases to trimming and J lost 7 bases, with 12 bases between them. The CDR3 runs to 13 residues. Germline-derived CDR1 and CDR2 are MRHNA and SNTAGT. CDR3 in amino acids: CASSRLGGQPQHF. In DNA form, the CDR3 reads TGTGCCAGCAGTCGCCTTGGTGGCCAGCCCCAGCATTTT.

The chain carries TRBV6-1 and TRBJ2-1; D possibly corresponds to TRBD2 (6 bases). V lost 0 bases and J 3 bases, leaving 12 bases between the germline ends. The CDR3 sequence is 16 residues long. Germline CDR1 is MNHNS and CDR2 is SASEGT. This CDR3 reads CASSEASGIIYNEQFF. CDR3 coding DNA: TGTGCCAGCAGTGAAGCTAGCGGTATAATCTACAATGAGCAGTTCTTC.

CDR3 protein: CSSLGGARADTQYF. In DNA form, the CDR3 reads TGCAGCTCACTAGGGGGGGCGCGGGCAGATACGCAGTATTTT. The chain joins TRBV29-1 to TRBJ2-3, with a possible D match to TRBD2 (7 bases). Trimming took 8 bases from V and 4 from J, leaving 19 bases between them. The germline CDR1 and CDR2 sequences are SQVTM and ANQGSEA. The CDR3 runs 14 residues.

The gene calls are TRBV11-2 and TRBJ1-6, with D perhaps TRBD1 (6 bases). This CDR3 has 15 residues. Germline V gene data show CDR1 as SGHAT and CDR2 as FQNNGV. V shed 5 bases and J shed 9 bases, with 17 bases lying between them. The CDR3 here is CASSPRGGAGSPLHF. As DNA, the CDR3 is TGTGCCAGCAGCCCCCGGGGGGGGGCCGGTTCACCCCTCCACTTT.

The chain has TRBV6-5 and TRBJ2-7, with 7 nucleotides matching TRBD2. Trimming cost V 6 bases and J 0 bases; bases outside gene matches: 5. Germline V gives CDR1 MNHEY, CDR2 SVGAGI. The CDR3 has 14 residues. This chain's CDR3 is CASRPPGGSYEQYF. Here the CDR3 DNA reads TGTGCCAGCAGGCCTCCGGGGGGCTCCTACGAGCAGTACTTC.

The CDR3 sequence: CASSLVGRQETQYF. The CDR3 DNA sequence: TGTGCCAGCAGCTTGGTCGGCAGGCAAGAGACCCAGTACTTC. The J gene is TRBJ2-5, the V gene TRBV5-8; D is uncertain. The ends were cut back, 0 bases at V and 2 bases at J, with 8 bases in the middle. From germline, CDR1 is SGHTS and CDR2 YDEGEE. The CDR3 runs to 14 residues.

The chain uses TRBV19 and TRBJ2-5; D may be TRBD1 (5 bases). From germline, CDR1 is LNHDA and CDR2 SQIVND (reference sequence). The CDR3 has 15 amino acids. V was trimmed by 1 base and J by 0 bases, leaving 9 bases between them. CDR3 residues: CASSIGGAYQETQYF. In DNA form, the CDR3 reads TGTGCCAGTAGTATAGGGGGCGCGTACCAAGAGACCCAGTACTTC.